This is a list of T cell receptor beta chains from one sample in a study of CD8 T cells in Susac syndrome. One entry per CDR3 protein results from TCRdb running MiXCR on the immunoSEQ multiplex PCR reads. The data show about 180,000 distinct CDR3 sequences, about 93% seen once. Specimen: CD4+ T cells from PBMCs. The receptors shown here come from a human donor with multiple sclerosis. CDR3s include the opening cysteine and the closing phenylalanine or tryptophan. Fields, in order: D gene, V gene, clone size, J gene, CDR3 protein, CDR3 DNA. The D gene is left open where the match is weak. Clone size is shown for a subset of rows, as once, few, many or a class of expanded clone.

D: .
V: TRBV28
size: .
J: TRBJ2-5
CDR3: CASSLYGTRSDF
DNA: TGTGCCAGCAGTTTATACGGGACCCGGAGTGACTTC

D: TRBD1
V: TRBV5-1
size: .
J: TRBJ2-1
CDR3: CASSSGGQTYNEQFF
DNA: TGCGCCAGCAGCTCAGGGGGACAGACCTACAATGAGCAGTTCTTC

D: .
V: TRBV24-1
size: .
J: TRBJ2-1
CDR3: CATSDFLADEQFF
DNA: TGTGCCACCAGTGATTTCCTGGCGGATGAGCAGTTCTTC

D: .
V: TRBV7-3
size: once
J: TRBJ2-5
CDR3: CASSSGPTEAQYF
DNA: TGTGCCAGCAGCTCCGGGCCCACTGAGGCCCAGTACTTC

D: TRBD1
V: TRBV20-1
size: .
J: TRBJ2-5
CDR3: CSATRTGSETQYF
DNA: TGCAGTGCTACGAGGACAGGGTCAGAGACCCAGTACTTC

D: TRBD1
V: TRBV19
size: .
J: TRBJ2-2
CDR3: CASTPDRDTGELFF
DNA: TGTGCCAGTACTCCGGACAGGGATACCGGGGAGCTGTTTTTT

D: .
V: TRBV5-1
size: .
J: TRBJ1-1
CDR3: CASSFSANMNTEAFF
DNA: TGCGCCAGCAGCTTTAGTGCGAATATGAACACTGAAGCTTTCTTT

D: .
V: TRBV7-3
size: .
J: TRBJ2-1
CDR3: CASSLGSGNEQFF
DNA: TGTGCCAGCAGCTTAGGGTCGGGGAATGAGCAGTTCTTC

D: .
V: TRBV20-1
size: .
J: TRBJ1-1
CDR3: CSAAGTVNTEAFF
DNA: TGCAGTGCAGCCGGGACGGTGAACACTGAAGCTTTCTTT

D: TRBD2
V: TRBV19
size: .
J: TRBJ2-7
CDR3: CASSGSGRSYEQYF
DNA: TGTGCCAGTAGTGGTAGCGGGAGATCCTACGAGCAGTACTTC

D: TRBD1
V: TRBV7-7
size: .
J: TRBJ2-5
CDR3: CASQRQGAHETQYF
DNA: TGTGCCAGCCAAAGGCAGGGGGCGCATGAGACCCAGTACTTC

D: .
V: TRBV12-3/TRBV12-4
size: .
J: TRBJ1-3
CDR3: CASSPNNAIYF
DNA: TGTGCCAGCTCCCCGAATAACGCCATATATTTT

D: .
V: TRBV30
size: .
J: TRBJ2-5
CDR3: CAWRPWDGRKETQYF
DNA: TGTGCCTGGAGGCCATGGGACGGTCGAAAAGAGACCCAGTACTTC

D: .
V: TRBV5-1
size: .
J: TRBJ2-6
CDR3: CASSFRSGSSGANVLTF
DNA: TGCGCCAGCAGCTTTCGGTCGGGCAGCTCTGGGGCCAACGTCCTGACTTTC

D: TRBD2
V: TRBV18
size: .
J: TRBJ2-3
CDR3: CASSPPNVEAGADTQYF
DNA: TGTGCCAGCTCACCACCGAACGTAGAGGCGGGAGCAGATACGCAGTATTTT

D: .
V: TRBV27
size: .
J: TRBJ1-1
CDR3: CASSPLGSPNTEAFF
DNA: TGTGCCAGCAGTCCCTTGGGTAGCCCGAACACTGAAGCTTTCTTT

D: TRBD1
V: TRBV15
size: once
J: TRBJ2-1
CDR3: CATSRGDRVSYNEQFF
DNA: TGTGCCACCAGCAGAGGAGACAGGGTCTCCTACAATGAGCAGTTCTTC

D: .
V: TRBV18
size: .
J: TRBJ2-3
CDR3: CASSPRGGLTSTDTQYF
DNA: TGTGCCAGCTCACCACGGGGAGGCCTCACTAGCACAGATACGCAGTATTTT

D: TRBD2
V: TRBV2
size: .
J: TRBJ2-2
CDR3: CASSERLAGVFVTGELFF
DNA: TGTGCCAGCAGTGAACGACTAGCGGGAGTATTCGTAACCGGGGAGCTGTTTTTT

D: .
V: TRBV2
size: once
J: TRBJ2-5
CDR3: CASRQIEETQYF
DNA: TGTGCCAGCCGTCAGATAGAGGAGACCCAGTACTTC

D: TRBD2
V: TRBV28
size: .
J: TRBJ2-1
CDR3: CASSRGGGPYNEQFF
DNA: TGTGCCAGCAGCCGCGGGGGGGGCCCATACAATGAGCAGTTCTTC